This T cell receptor beta chain came from a study of cytomegalovirus exposure and HLA in healthy donors. Regarding the study as a whole: Follow-up analysis later connected one missense variant in DCLRE1C with trimming of TCR beta V- and J-genes. Common viral pathogens (according to a later analysis) appeared linked to several of the most significant clusters.

PCR amplification relied on 60 Vbeta primers (plus 13 Jbeta primers). The authors' processing: An analysis performed later counted about 80 million unique TCR beta chains (approximately 10 million of them shared). The assay was immunoSEQ multiplex PCR, and TCRdb's table has in-frame clones only and misses some. That table gives V, J and clone size, and the DNA gave D and trimming. Of approximately 180,000 clones listed, approximately 86% are singletons. As concerns this clone: The antigen is undetermined. The DNA is omitted, as the CDR3 cannot be located on it reliably, and the CDR3 follows TCRdb's listing.

Germline loops: CDR1 ENHRY, CDR2 SYGVKD. The CDR3 length equals 14 residues, ends included. Healthy people donating bone marrow made up the donors. The source of this sequence is a woman in her late teens or twenties in good health and CMV-seronegative. Sample: PBMCs. This chain joins TRBV10-3 and TRBJ1-4; TRBD1 was called by the table and not checked on the DNA. CDR3 region: CAISPSGQGEKLFF.